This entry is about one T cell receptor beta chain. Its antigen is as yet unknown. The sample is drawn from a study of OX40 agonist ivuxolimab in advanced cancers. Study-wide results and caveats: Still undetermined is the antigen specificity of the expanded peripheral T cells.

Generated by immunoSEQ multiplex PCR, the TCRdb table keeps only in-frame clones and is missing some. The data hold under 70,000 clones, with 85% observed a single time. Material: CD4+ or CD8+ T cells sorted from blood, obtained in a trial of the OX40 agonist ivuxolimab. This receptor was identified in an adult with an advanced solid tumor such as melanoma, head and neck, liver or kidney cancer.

The CDR3 sequence is CASSPRTSGSYEQYF. In DNA form, the CDR3 reads TGTGCCAGCTCACCAAGGACTAGCGGGAGCTACGAGCAGTACTTC. The chain couples TRBV18 to TRBJ2-7; 13 bases match TRBD2. Trimming took 2 bases from V and 3 from J; bases not matched to a gene: 1. CDR3 length: 15 amino acids. Germline assignment: CDR1 KGHSH and CDR2 LQKENI. Variable domain in full (rest from reference TRBV18 and TRBJ2-7): NAGVMQNPRHLVRRRGQEARLRCSPMKGHSHVYWYRQLPEEGLKFMVYLQKENIIDESGMPKERFSAEFPKEGPSILRIQQVVRGDSAAYFCASSPRTSGSYEQYFGPGTRLTVT.